A single sample is the source of the 19 T cell receptor beta chains below, sequenced in a study of T cell responses to AZD1222 COVID-19 vaccine. Assay used: immunoSEQ multiplex PCR; TCRdb lists only in-frame clones, some missing. The sample lists some 90,000 clones, 89% seen once, with roughly 2.5% in the top ten. The input for sequencing was peripheral blood, taken on day 0 of AZD1222 vaccination. These receptors all stem from an adult in good health.

This sequence joins TRBV4-3 and TRBJ2-1; TRBD2 aligns across 8 bases. CDR1 LGHNA and CDR2 YSLEER come from the germline V gene. The CDR3 covers 15 residues. V trimming: 2 bases; J trimming: 3 bases; junction bases outside the gene matches: 3. The CDR3 sequence: CASSQSGSFYNEQFF. The DNA of the CDR3 is TGCGCCAGCAGCCAAAGCGGGAGCTTCTACAATGAGCAGTTCTTC.

The rearrangement joins TRBV3-1 (or the pseudogene TRBV3-2) to TRBJ2-3; 7 bases are shared with TRBD2. Germline values: CDR1 LGHDT, CDR2 YNNKEL (reference sequence). CDR3 size: 16 residues. V lost 4 bases, J lost 2 bases, and 9 bases stayed unmatched. The CDR3 DNA reads TGTGCCAGCAGCCCACAAGCGGGACCCCTCACAGATACGCAGTATTTT. Protein product: CASSPQAGPLTDTQYF.

The sample holds a few counts of this clone. CDR3 residues: CASSFGTGLTYEQYF. For the CDR3, the DNA is TGCGCCAGCAGCTTTGGGACAGGGTTAACCTACGAGCAGTACTTC. V and J are TRBV5-1 and TRBJ2-7; TRBD1 matches at 9 bases. Germline CDR1 and CDR2: SGHRS and YFSETQ. The V segment lost 2 bases and the J segment 2 bases; nucleotides outside the gene matches: 5. CDR3 length equals 15 residues.

The chain combines TRBV4-3 with TRBJ1-1; D may be TRBD1 (5 bases). This CDR3 spans 18 amino acids. Germline-derived CDR1 and CDR2 are LGHNA and YSLEER. Trimming stripped 3 bases from V and 1 base from J, with 21 bases between. The CDR3 sequence: CASSHGSGIPRRNTEAFF. As DNA, the CDR3 is TGCGCCAGCAGCCATGGATCAGGGATCCCTCGGAGGAACACTGAAGCTTTCTTT.

The chain uses TRBV5-4 and TRBJ1-3; D is perhaps TRBD1 (6 bases). Germline CDR1 SGHNT, CDR2 YYREEE (reference sequence). Trimming took off 0 bases at V and 5 bases at J, with 9 bases between the two ends. CDR3 size: 14 residues. CDR3 nucleotide sequence: TGTGCCAGCAGCTTGGGGCAGGGGAGAAACACCATATATTTT. It translates to CASSLGQGRNTIYF. The variable domain in full, completed from reference TRBV5-4 and TRBJ1-3, reads ETGVTQSPTHLIKTRGQQVTLRCSSQSGHNTVSWYQQALGQGPQFIFQYYREEENGRGNFPPRFSGLQFPNYSSELNVNALELDDSALYLCASSLGQGRNTIYFGEGSWLTVV.

This chain uses TRBV5-6 with TRBJ1-3; the D is unclear. The CDR3 consists of 14 residues. The germline V gene has CDR1 SGHDT and CDR2 YYEEEE. V was shortened by 2 bases and J by 2 bases, with 8 bases between the two germline ends. CDR3 region: CASSFGLAGNTIYF. The CDR3, as DNA: TGTGCCAGCAGCTTTGGGCTGGCTGGAAACACCATATATTTT.

This clone was observed once. The CDR3 coding sequence is TGTGCCAGCAGCTTAGCTCCCCCGAGCGGCCAAGAGACCCAGTACTTC. Encoded protein: CASSLAPPSGQETQYF. The J gene is TRBJ2-5, the V gene TRBV7-6; a weak D match, TRBD2 (5 bases). Germline V gene sequence: CDR1 SGHVS, CDR2 FNYEAQ. The CDR3 is made up of 16 amino acids. Trimming removed 0 bases at V and 1 base at J, with 12 bases between.

V gene TRBV19 combines with J gene TRBJ1-1; D not certain. The V and J ends lost 4 bases and 2 bases respectively, with 5 bases between them. This CDR3 region has 12 residues. From germline, CDR1 is LNHDA and CDR2 SQIVND (reference sequence). For the CDR3, the DNA is TGTGCCAGTAGTAAGGTTAACACTGAAGCTTTCTTT. Translating gives CASSKVNTEAFF. The entire variable domain, with the rest obtained from reference TRBV19 and TRBJ1-1, is as follows: DGGITQSPKYLFRKEGQNVTLSCEQNLNHDAMYWYRQDPGQGLRLIYYSQIVNDFQKGDIAEGYSVSREKKESFPLTVTSAQKNPTAFYLCASSKVNTEAFFGQGTRLTVV.

This clone occurred once. The gene calls are TRBV2 and TRBJ1-1; 7 nucleotides line up with TRBD1. The CDR3 contains 14 residues. Per germline, CDR1 SNHLY and CDR2 FYNNEI. Trimming removed 4 bases from V and 0 bases from J; junction bases left unmatched: 2. CDR3 coding DNA: TGTGCCAGCAGTGCTGGACAGGTGAACACTGAAGCTTTCTTT. Protein: CASSAGQVNTEAFF.

The CDR3 region has the DNA TGTGCCAGCAGTTACTCCTGGCAGGGACATACTGAAGCTTTCTTT. Translation gives CASSYSWQGHTEAFF. This chain joins TRBV6-5 and TRBJ1-1, with D perhaps matching TRBD1 (6 bases). From germline, CDR1 is MNHEY and CDR2 SVGAGI. This CDR3 contains 15 residues. Trimming took off 0 bases at V and 5 bases at J, with 13 bases between the two ends.

V gene TRBV5-1 combines with J gene TRBJ1-5; 7 bases are shared with TRBD1. The V gene end was trimmed by 3 bases and the J gene end by 4 bases; junction bases not matched to a gene: 4. The CDR3 loop spans 14 amino acids. Per the germline V gene, CDR1 is SGHRS and CDR2 is YFSETQ. This CDR3 reads CASSSGQENQPQHF. CDR3 nucleotide sequence: TGCGCCAGCAGCTCCGGACAGGAAAATCAGCCCCAGCATTTT.

This clone was counted between two and nine times. The chain has TRBV19 and TRBJ1-2, with TRBD1 matching 7 bases. The germline V gene has CDR1 LNHDA and CDR2 SQIVND (reference sequence). J was trimmed by 3 bases and V by 9 bases; bases with no gene match: 13. The CDR3 contains 15 residues. Here the CDR3 DNA reads TGTGCCAGCCGCAATACCGGGACAGTTCACTATGGCTACACCTTC. This codes for CASRNTGTVHYGYTF.

The CDR3 region is CASSQGVMAGSEQFF. The CDR3 DNA is TGTGCCAGCAGCCAAGGGGTGATGGCGGGAAGTGAGCAGTTCTTC. The V call is TRBV3-1 (or the pseudogene TRBV3-2), the J call TRBJ2-1; a weak D match, TRBD2 (6 bases). V lost 1 base and J 9 bases, leaving 16 bases between the germline ends. CDR3 length: 15 residues. Per the germline V gene, CDR1 is LGHDT and CDR2 is YNNKEL (reference sequence).

The V call is TRBV6-2 or TRBV6-3, the J call TRBJ2-7; D could derive from TRBD1 or TRBD2 (6 bases each). CDR3 length: 14 residues. The V gene's germline CDR1 is MNHEY and CDR2 SVGEGT. V lost 4 bases and J 2 bases, leaving 12 bases between the germline ends. Here the CDR3 DNA reads TGTGCCAGCAGTTCCCTAGGGGGGACCTACGAGCAGTACTTC. It encodes CASSSLGGTYEQYF.

The chain uses TRBV3-1 (or the pseudogene TRBV3-2) and TRBJ2-1; 10 bases agree with TRBD2. Unmatched junction bases numbered 9, after V lost 9 bases and J lost 7 bases. Germline CDR1 LGHDT, CDR2 YNNKEL (reference sequence). The CDR3 has 14 amino acids. CDR3 region: CASGQAGGVNEQFF. CDR3 sequence (DNA): TGTGCCAGTGGCCAAGCGGGAGGGGTTAATGAGCAGTTCTTC.

DNA for the CDR3: TGTGCCACCAGTGATAGCGGGAGGGCCGGAGATACGCAGTATTTT. Translating it yields CATSDSGRAGDTQYF. V and J are TRBV24-1 and TRBJ2-3; TRBD2 matches 10 bases. Germline V gene data show CDR1 as KGHDR and CDR2 as SFDVKD. The V gene end was trimmed by 3 bases and the J gene end by 5 bases; junction bases not matched to a gene: 4. This CDR3 spans 15 amino acids.

The chain recombines TRBV6-1 with TRBJ2-5; D not certain. Germline V CDR1 and CDR2: MNHNS, SASEGT. V lost 2 bases and J 7 bases, leaving 11 bases between the germline ends. The CDR3 is 13 amino acids. The CDR3 DNA reads TGTGCCAGCAGTGAACGGCCCTTTCGGACCCAGTACTTC. The encoded protein is CASSERPFRTQYF.

The CDR3 loop reads CASSQVRRSGGQETQYF. The CDR3 DNA follows: TGTGCCAGCAGCCAGGTCCGGAGGAGCGGGGGCCAAGAGACCCAGTACTTC. The chain carries TRBV3-1 (or the pseudogene TRBV3-2) and TRBJ2-5, with 8 bases identical to TRBD2. Germline CDR1 and CDR2: LGHDT and YNNKEL (reference sequence). This CDR3 has 17 amino acids. J was trimmed by 1 base and V by 3 bases; bases with no gene match: 10.

The chain links TRBV9 to TRBJ1-1; D remains ambiguous. V was trimmed by 3 bases and J by 6 bases, leaving 15 bases between them. The germline V gene has CDR1 SGDLS and CDR2 YYNGEE. This CDR3 contains 14 residues. Written as DNA, the CDR3 is TGTGCCAGCAGCGACCACTTAGCTCAGGCTGAAGCTTTCTTT. Residues: CASSDHLAQAEAFF.